This T cell receptor beta chain was identified in a study of regulatory T cells in long-lasting Graves disease (dated by TCRdb to the early 2020s). With regard to the full study: To count as having persistent Graves' disease, a patient had to have received antithyroid drug treatment for over 5 years with TSH receptor autoantibodies remaining persistently positive. This study used TCR sequencing and RNA sequencing of peripheral blood to compare persistent Graves' disease patients against newly diagnosed Graves' disease patients. The study was conducted in China and was registered as a clinical trial. A total of some 35 samples underwent TCR sequencing, from around 13 patients with persistent Graves' disease and 20 or so patients with newly diagnosed Graves' disease. On average, persistent Graves' disease patients in the clinical cohort had been on antithyroid drugs for about 10.3 years.

Library construction relied on multiplex PCR. Sequencer: Illumina HiSeq 4000. To build TCR beta libraries, CDR3 regions were amplified by Arm-PCR using iRepertoire HTBI primers. Before sequencing, the PCR products underwent gel purification. The original pipeline was this. Gene usage analysis of CDR3 amino acid clonotypes used the 55 to 80 TRBV and about 13 TRBJ segments found across samples. Filtered high-quality paired reads were merged into contigs using COPE and FqMerger. Contigs were aligned with BLAST to IMGT TRBV, TRBD and TRBJ reference genes, and CDR3 was defined per IMGT. Any clonotype with a frequency above 0.1% was counted as a highly expanded clone. Repertoire diversity was measured by Shannon entropy, and V-J evenness by the Gini coefficient. A clonotype was considered public if more than one individual shared it. TCRdb handled the public reads itself, with Q25 trimming in fastp and clone calling in MiXCR, and kept productive beta chains. Here each entry gathers all rows of one CDR3 protein and keeps the most common genes and DNA. The V and J calls, along with clone size, are taken from TCRdb and not from the paper's own processing. A total of some 370,000 distinct CDR3 sequences appear in this sample, less than 25% of them only once. The ten largest clones take up less than 25% of the sample.

The germline V gene gives CDR1 as SGHTA and CDR2 as FQGNSA. At the junction V is shortened by 5 bases and J by 5 bases, with 16 bases in between. The CDR3 covers 14 residues, taking in both the cysteine and the phenylalanine. Of all the DNA, just the CDR3 is kept, 42 bases in frame from base 1. The sample's time point label, in plain terms: persistent/refractory GD, antithyroid drugs over 5 years with positive TRAb. RNA was extracted from PBMCs in TRIzol for both TCR sequencing and RNA sequencing. The diagnosis of Graves' disease was made according to American Thyroid Association guidelines. Patients were recruited from an endocrinology department in Xi'an, China. Each patient gave 7.5 to 10 milliliters of peripheral blood, collected in an EDTA anticoagulant tube. Ficoll Paque Plus density gradient separation was used to isolate PBMCs, and no further T cell sorting was done. An Agilent 2100 Bioanalyzer and agarose gel were used to check RNA quality, while a NanoDrop 2000 measured RNA concentration.

What the research found in general, with its limitations: Preferential use of TRBV28, TRBJ1-2 and TRBJ2-5 was observed in persistent disease, whereas TRBV20-1 and TRBJ2-1 were favored in newly diagnosed disease. Only peripheral blood was studied, because thyroid tissue, the primary lesion, was inaccessible. The small sample size was acknowledged by the authors as a limitation that may reduce accuracy. Lower TCR Shannon entropy and fewer highly expanded clones were observed in persistent Graves' disease patients than in newly diagnosed patients, which suggested clonal expansion. Sequencing and analysis were limited to the TCR beta chain. Patients with persistent disease shared more public clonotypes (around 2,500) than newly diagnosed patients did (around 1,000).

A few counts support this clonotype. Its recognized antigen is unknown. One base away there is no much larger clone; base qualities are not given. The starting material was peripheral blood mononuclear cells (PBMCs), obtained when the disease was refractory, from a patient treated with antithyroid drugs. The receptor was isolated from a female donor with Graves disease. Recombination linked TRBV7-2 to TRBJ2-7, with the D gene uncertain. CDR3 loop: CASSPSGVRNEQYF. The nucleotide sequence reads TGTGCCAGCAGCCCTTCGGGCGTCAGGAACGAGCAGTACTTC. Extended through the reference TRBV7-2 and TRBJ2-7 proteins, this CDR3 yields the full variable domain: GAGVSQSPSNKVTEKGKDVELRCDPISGHTALYWYRQSLGQGLEFLIYFQGNSAPDKSGLPSDRFSAERTGGSVSTLTIQRTQQEDSAVYLCASSPSGVRNEQYFGPGTRLTVT.